The 19 T cell receptor beta chains below all came from one sample that was sequenced in a study of Ad26.COV2.S vaccination and SARS-CoV-2 variants. Treatment reported: over 15 received Ad26.COV2.S at low or high dose, single or two shots; 5 received placebo; per-sample allocation not given. It was on day 63 after the first vaccine or placebo injection that samples were taken. Clones were sequenced by immunoSEQ multiplex PCR, and TCRdb holds only the in-frame ones, with some missing. The data hold 300,000 to 450,000 clones, with around 84% observed a single time. Sequencing was performed on peripheral blood, taken in a trial of Ad26.COV2.S vaccine versus placebo. These receptors came from a person between 18 and 59 years old who received the Ad26.COV2.S COVID-19 vaccine or a placebo.

The chain recombines TRBV2 with TRBJ1-2; D not resolved. Per the germline V gene, CDR1 is SNHLY and CDR2 is FYNNEI. CDR3 length: 15 residues. Trimming pared 7 bases from V and 8 bases from J, leaving 23 bases between. CDR3 in DNA: TGTGCCAGCACCCCGGAAGTTGCCTCCTCGGGGGGCTACACCTTC. Its protein product is CASTPEVASSGGYTF. The full variable domain, rest sourced from reference TRBV2 and TRBJ1-2, is EPEVTQTPSHQVTQMGQEVILRCVPISNHLYFYWYRQILGQKVEFLVSFYNNEISEKSEIFDDQFSVERPDGSNFTLKIRSTKLEDSAMYFCASTPEVASSGGYTFGSGTRLTVV.

The chain recombines TRBV19 with TRBJ1-2, with D hard to call. The CDR3 covers 15 residues. Looked up from germline, CDR1 is LNHDA and CDR2 is SQIVND (reference sequence). V was trimmed by 3 bases and J by 6 bases, leaving 17 bases between them. The CDR3, as DNA: TGTGCCAGTAGTATGAGTGTGAGGCCGGAGAATGGCTACACCTTC. Protein sequence: CASSMSVRPENGYTF.

The V call is TRBV5-1, the J call TRBJ2-3; TRBD1 agrees at 7 bases. CDR3 length equals 19 residues. Germline V gives CDR1 SGHRS, CDR2 YFSETQ. V was pared by 1 base and J by 3 bases, with 17 bases of the junction left unmatched. This chain's CDR3 is CASSLSPGTVETRTDTQYF. In nucleotides, the CDR3 is TGCGCCAGCAGCTTGAGCCCCGGGACAGTCGAGACACGGACAGATACGCAGTATTTT.

The J gene is TRBJ1-2, the V gene TRBV7-2; D uncertain. Germline CDR1 and CDR2: SGHTA and FQGNSA. This CDR3 region has 11 residues. V lost 3 bases and J lost 10, with 9 bases in between. Written as DNA, the CDR3 is TGTGCCAGCAGCTTCTACGACCTCTACACCTTC. Amino acids: CASSFYDLYTF.

The chain couples TRBV30 to TRBJ1-5, with a weak D call TRBD1 (5 bases). Trimming took off 0 bases at V and 4 bases at J, with 10 bases between the two ends. CDR3 size: 14 residues. Per the germline V gene, CDR1 is GTSNPN and CDR2 is SVGIG (reference sequence). CDR3 sequence (DNA): TGTGCCTGGAGTGTAGGGGCTGAGAATCAGCCCCAGCATTTT. Protein sequence: CAWSVGAENQPQHF.

The CDR3 region has the DNA TGTGCCAGCAGCTCAATGGTGGGCACAGATACGCAGTATTTT. As protein: CASSSMVGTDTQYF. The chain is built from TRBV9 and TRBJ2-3, with D unresolved. This CDR3 is built from 14 residues. Trimming left V 4 bases short and J 1 base short, with 10 bases between. Germline loops: CDR1 SGDLS, CDR2 YYNGEE.

The chain recombines TRBV7-9 with TRBJ1-1; D remains ambiguous. The CDR3 is made up of 14 amino acids. Deletions cut 6 bases from V and 0 bases from J, with 11 bases between. Germline V gene sequence: CDR1 SEHNR, CDR2 FQNEAQ (reference sequence). DNA for the CDR3: TGTGCCAGCAGACCAATCGGGATGAACACTGAAGCTTTCTTT. This encodes CASRPIGMNTEAFF.

The chain has TRBV7-9 and TRBJ1-4; D gene ambiguous. Per the germline V gene, CDR1 is SEHNR and CDR2 is FQNEAQ (reference sequence). V lost 0 bases, J lost 8 bases, and 7 bases lay in between. The CDR3 runs to 13 residues. CDR3 protein: CASSLASSEKLFF. CDR3 nucleotide sequence: TGTGCCAGCAGCTTAGCCTCATCGGAAAAACTGTTTTTT.

The sample holds a few counts of this clone. The chain combines TRBV6-5 with TRBJ2-7; D gene unclear. Germline V gene sequence: CDR1 MNHEY, CDR2 SVGAGI. V was cut by 5 bases and J by 4 bases, with 18 bases left in between. The CDR3 runs to 15 residues. The DNA of the CDR3 is TGTGCCAGCAGTCCCGCCTTGGGCGGCCAGTACGAGCAGTACTTC. Protein sequence: CASSPALGGQYEQYF.

This clone was counted once. The rearrangement joins TRBV6-6 to TRBJ1-2, with 7 bases fitting TRBD1. The V gene's germline CDR1 is MNHNY and CDR2 SVGAGI (reference sequence). This CDR3 has 15 residues. Trimming at V came to 2 bases and at J to 5 bases, leaving 8 bases not matched to a gene. CDR3 loop: CASSYLHRGNYGYTF. The CDR3 DNA sequence: TGTGCCAGCAGTTACCTACACAGGGGCAATTATGGCTACACCTTC.

CDR3 amino acids: CASSERQEPYF. The CDR3 nucleotides are TGTGCCAGCAGTGAAAGGCAGGAACCGTACTTC. The chain is built from TRBV2 and TRBJ2-7; no firm D call. Trimming took 2 bases from V and 12 from J, leaving 11 bases between them. The CDR3 length is 11 residues. Germline CDR1 SNHLY, CDR2 FYNNEI.

V gene TRBV14 combines with J gene TRBJ2-3, with D tentatively TRBD1 (6 bases). V was trimmed by 4 bases and J by 2 bases, leaving 16 bases between them. Per the germline V gene, CDR1 is SGHDN and CDR2 is FVKESK. This CDR3 comprises 16 residues. CDR3 sequence: CASSPGQSFFTDTQYF. DNA of the CDR3: TGTGCCAGCAGCCCCGGACAGTCGTTCTTCACAGATACGCAGTATTTT.

The CDR3 bases are TGTGCCAGTAGTATAGTGGGACAGGGGATGAACAATGAGCAGTTCTTC. Residues: CASSIVGQGMNNEQFF. The chain uses TRBV19 and TRBJ2-1; 10 positions match TRBD1. The CDR3 contains 16 residues. The germline CDR1 and CDR2 sequences are LNHDA and SQIVND (reference sequence). With V trimmed by 1 base and J by 5 bases, 5 bases remained unmatched.

This chain joins TRBV5-8 and TRBJ1-5, with D possibly being TRBD1 (5 bases). This CDR3 has 15 amino acids. CDR1 is SGHTS, CDR2 YDEGEE, per germline. With 4 bases removed from V and 0 bases from J, the gap between germline ends came to 11 bases. CDR3 sequence (DNA): TGTGCCAGCAGCCATCAGGGAGGTAGCAATCAGCCCCAGCATTTT. Its translation: CASSHQGGSNQPQHF.

The rearrangement uses TRBV13 and TRBJ2-3; the match to TRBD2 covers 15 bases. J gave up 2 bases and V 1 base, and 10 bases lay outside the gene matches. Germline CDR1 PRHDT, CDR2 FYEKMQ (reference sequence). The CDR3 runs to 20 residues. CDR3 sequence (DNA): TGTGCCAGCAGCTTAGAGGGACTAGCGGGGGGACTCGATCTCACAGATACGCAGTATTTT. This sequence encodes CASSLEGLAGGLDLTDTQYF.

Details on this clone: Other DNA sequences within the sample encode an identical CDR3. CDR3 sequence reads: CASSPGQNYGYTF. CDR3 DNA: TGTGCCAGCAGCCCGGGACAAAACTATGGCTACACCTTC. The V gene is TRBV7-2, the J gene TRBJ1-2, with D possibly matching TRBD1 (6 bases). This CDR3 is built from 13 residues. Per germline, CDR1 SGHTA and CDR2 FQGNSA. V was trimmed by 5 bases and J by 2 bases, leaving 9 bases between them.

The chain is built from TRBV6-2 or TRBV6-3 and TRBJ2-1; TRBD1 is a possible D gene (5 bases). The V gene's germline CDR1 is MNHEY and CDR2 SVGEGT. Between the trimmed V and J ends, which lost 2 bases and 6 bases, there was a span of 11 bases. The CDR3 is 14 residues long. The DNA for the CDR3 is TGTGCCAGCAGTTACGCCGACAGTATCAATGAGCAGTTCTTC. It codes for CASSYADSINEQFF.

This clone appeared a few times. The chain has TRBV7-2 and TRBJ2-7, with TRBD2 identical over 10 bases. Germline CDR1 SGHTA, CDR2 FQGNSA. V lost 0 bases, J lost 0 bases, and 8 bases stayed unmatched. The CDR3 runs 18 residues. CDR3: CASSLAASGGFSSYEQYF. The CDR3, as DNA: TGTGCCAGCAGCTTAGCGGCTAGCGGGGGTTTTAGCTCCTACGAGCAGTACTTC.

The rearrangement uses TRBV7-2 and TRBJ2-5, with D perhaps TRBD1 (5 bases). The CDR3 is 15 residues long. Germline values: CDR1 SGHTA, CDR2 FQGNSA. V gave up 6 bases and J gave up 4 bases, with 18 bases separating them. The CDR3 is CASSTQTVSRETQYF. The CDR3 coding sequence is TGTGCCAGCAGTACCCAGACAGTTTCTCGAGAGACCCAGTACTTC.